This T cell receptor beta chain is from a study of cytomegalovirus exposure and HLA in healthy donors. Broader study findings: Reported findings show TCR beta sequences accurately forecast HLA-A and HLA-B alleles in most subjects. DRB1 had the most TCR associations and HLA-C the fewest, a later analysis found, with rates varying by HLA locus.

As regards this clone: Antigen unknown.

The PCR employed 60 Vbeta primers together with 13 Jbeta primers. Only in-frame clones appear in the TCRdb table, and some are missing; sequencing was by immunoSEQ multiplex PCR. This sample has roughly 130,000 clones; about 80% occur once, and the top ten carry roughly 2%. CDR1 and CDR2 (germline): KGHSH, LQKENI. The CDR3 extends over 14 amino acids. Trimming left V 6 bases short and J 0 bases short, with 10 bases between. The specimen sequenced was PBMCs. The rearrangement links TRBV18 to TRBJ2-3; D is uncertain. This clonotype originated in a man between 18 and 35 years old in good health and CMV-seronegative. The chain's CDR3 is CASSNRVSTDTQYF. The CDR3, as DNA: TGTGCCAGCTCGAATCGGGTGAGCACAGATACGCAGTATTTT.